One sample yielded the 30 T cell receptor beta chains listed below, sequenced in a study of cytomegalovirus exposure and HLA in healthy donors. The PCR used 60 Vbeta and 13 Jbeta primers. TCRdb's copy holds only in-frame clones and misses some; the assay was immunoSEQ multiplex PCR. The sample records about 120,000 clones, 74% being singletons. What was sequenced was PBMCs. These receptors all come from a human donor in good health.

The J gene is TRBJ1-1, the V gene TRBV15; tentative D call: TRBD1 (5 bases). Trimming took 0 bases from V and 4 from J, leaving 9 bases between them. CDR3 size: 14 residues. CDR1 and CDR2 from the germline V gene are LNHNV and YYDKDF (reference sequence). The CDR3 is CATSRDQGGTEAFF. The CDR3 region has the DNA TGTGCCACCAGCAGAGATCAGGGAGGCACTGAAGCTTTCTTT.

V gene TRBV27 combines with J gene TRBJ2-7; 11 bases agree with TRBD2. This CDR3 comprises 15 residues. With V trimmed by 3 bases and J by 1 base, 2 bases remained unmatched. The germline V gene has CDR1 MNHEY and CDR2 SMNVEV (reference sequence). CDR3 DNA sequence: TGTGCCAGCAGTTTTGGGACTAGCGGATCCTACGAGCAGTACTTC. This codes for CASSFGTSGSYEQYF.

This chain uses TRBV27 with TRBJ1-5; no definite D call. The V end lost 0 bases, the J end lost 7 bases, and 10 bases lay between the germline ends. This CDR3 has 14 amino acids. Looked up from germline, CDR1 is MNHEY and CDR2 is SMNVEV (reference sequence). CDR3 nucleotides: TGTGCCAGCAGTTTATCGCCAGGCTGGCAGCCCCAGCATTTT. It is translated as CASSLSPGWQPQHF.

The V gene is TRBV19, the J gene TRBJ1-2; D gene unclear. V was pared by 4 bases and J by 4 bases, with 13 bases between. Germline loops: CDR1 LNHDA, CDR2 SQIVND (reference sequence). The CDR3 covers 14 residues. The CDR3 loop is CASSNRQPLYGYTF. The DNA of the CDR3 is TGTGCCAGTAGTAACCGACAACCCCTCTATGGCTACACCTTC.

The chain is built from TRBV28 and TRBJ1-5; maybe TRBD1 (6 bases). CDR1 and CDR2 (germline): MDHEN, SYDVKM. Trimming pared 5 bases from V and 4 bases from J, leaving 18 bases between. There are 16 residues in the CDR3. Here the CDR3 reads CASSLAWRGLNQPQHF. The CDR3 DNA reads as TGTGCCAGCAGTCTTGCGTGGCGGGGGCTTAATCAGCCCCAGCATTTT.

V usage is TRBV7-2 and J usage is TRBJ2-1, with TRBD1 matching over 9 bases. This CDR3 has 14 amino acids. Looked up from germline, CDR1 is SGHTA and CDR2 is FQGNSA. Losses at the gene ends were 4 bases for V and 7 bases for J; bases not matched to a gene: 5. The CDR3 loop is CASSSDRGLNEQFF. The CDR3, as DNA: TGTGCCAGCAGCTCGGACAGGGGATTGAATGAGCAGTTCTTC.

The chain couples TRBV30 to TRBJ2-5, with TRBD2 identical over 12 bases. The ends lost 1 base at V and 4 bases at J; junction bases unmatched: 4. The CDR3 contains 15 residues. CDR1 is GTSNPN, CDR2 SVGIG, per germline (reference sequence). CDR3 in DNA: TGTGCCTGGAGTGCGACTAGCGGGAGAAGAGAGACCCAGTACTTC. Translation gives CAWSATSGRRETQYF.

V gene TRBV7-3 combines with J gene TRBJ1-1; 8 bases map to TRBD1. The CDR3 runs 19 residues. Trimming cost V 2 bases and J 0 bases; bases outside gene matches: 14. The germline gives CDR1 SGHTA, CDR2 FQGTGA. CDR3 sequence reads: CASSLWGSGTGAMNTEAFF. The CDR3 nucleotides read TGTGCCAGCAGCTTATGGGGATCCGGGACAGGCGCCATGAACACTGAAGCTTTCTTT. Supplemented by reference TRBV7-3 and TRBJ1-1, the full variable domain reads GAGVSQTPSNKVTEKGKYVELRCDPISGHTALYWYRQSLGQGPEFLIYFQGTGAADDSGLPNDRFFAVRPEGSVSTLKIQRTERGDSAVYLCASSLWGSGTGAMNTEAFFGQGTRLTVV.

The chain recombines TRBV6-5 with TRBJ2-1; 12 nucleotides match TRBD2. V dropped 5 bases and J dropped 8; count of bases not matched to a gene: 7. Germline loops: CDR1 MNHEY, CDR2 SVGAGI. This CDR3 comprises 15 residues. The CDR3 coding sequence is TGTGCCAGCAGTACCCCGCTAGCGGGAGGGTATGAGCAGTTCTTC. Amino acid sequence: CASSTPLAGGYEQFF.

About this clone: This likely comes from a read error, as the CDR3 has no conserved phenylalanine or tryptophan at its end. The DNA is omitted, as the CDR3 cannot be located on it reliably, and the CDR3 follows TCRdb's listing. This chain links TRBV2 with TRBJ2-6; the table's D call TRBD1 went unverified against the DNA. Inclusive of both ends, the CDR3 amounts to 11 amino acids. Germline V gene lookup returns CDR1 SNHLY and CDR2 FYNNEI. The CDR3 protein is CASYGDRVRYL.

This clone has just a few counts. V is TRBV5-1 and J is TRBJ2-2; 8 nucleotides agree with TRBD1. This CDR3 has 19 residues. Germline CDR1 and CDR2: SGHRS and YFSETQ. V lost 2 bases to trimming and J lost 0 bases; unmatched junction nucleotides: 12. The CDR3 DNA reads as TGCGCCAGCAGCTTACGGGACAGGTCAACTTACGCGAACACCGGGGAGCTGTTTTTT. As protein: CASSLRDRSTYANTGELFF.

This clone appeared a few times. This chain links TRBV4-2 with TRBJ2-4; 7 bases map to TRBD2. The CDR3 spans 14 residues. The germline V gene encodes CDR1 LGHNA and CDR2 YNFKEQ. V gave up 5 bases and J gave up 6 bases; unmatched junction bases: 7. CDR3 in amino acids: CASSYQRGSNIQYF. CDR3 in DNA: TGTGCCAGCAGCTATCAGCGGGGATCAAACATTCAGTACTTC.

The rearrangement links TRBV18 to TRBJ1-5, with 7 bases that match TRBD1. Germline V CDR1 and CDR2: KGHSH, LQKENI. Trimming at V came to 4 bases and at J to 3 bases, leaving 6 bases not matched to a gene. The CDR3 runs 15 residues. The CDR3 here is CASSLRTGDNQPQHF. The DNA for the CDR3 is TGTGCCAGCTCACTAAGGACAGGCGACAATCAGCCCCAGCATTTT.

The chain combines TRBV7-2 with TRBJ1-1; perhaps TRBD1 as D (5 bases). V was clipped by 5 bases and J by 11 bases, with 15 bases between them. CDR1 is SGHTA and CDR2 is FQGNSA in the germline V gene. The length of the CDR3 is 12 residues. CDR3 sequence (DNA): TGTGCCAGCAGCCCCAGGGTAGTGAAGGCTTTCTTT. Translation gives CASSPRVVKAFF.

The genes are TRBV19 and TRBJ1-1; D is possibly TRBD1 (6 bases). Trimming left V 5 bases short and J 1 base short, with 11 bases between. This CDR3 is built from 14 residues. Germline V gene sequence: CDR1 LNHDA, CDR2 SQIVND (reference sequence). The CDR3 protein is CASSLGHQNTEAFF. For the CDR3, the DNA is TGTGCCAGTAGTTTGGGACATCAGAACACTGAAGCTTTCTTT.

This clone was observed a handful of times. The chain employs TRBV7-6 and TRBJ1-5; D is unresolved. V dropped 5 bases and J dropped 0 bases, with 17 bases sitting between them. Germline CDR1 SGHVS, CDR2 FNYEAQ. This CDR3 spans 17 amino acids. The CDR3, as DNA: TGTGCCAGCAGCCGCGAGGGCAGTCATAATAGCAATCAGCCCCAGCATTTT. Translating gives CASSREGSHNSNQPQHF.

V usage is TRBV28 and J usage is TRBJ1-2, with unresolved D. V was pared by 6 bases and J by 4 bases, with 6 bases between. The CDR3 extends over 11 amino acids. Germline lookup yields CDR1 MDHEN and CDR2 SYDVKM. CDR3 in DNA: TGTGCCAGCAGGGCAGTCTATGGCTACACCTTC. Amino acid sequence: CASRAVYGYTF.

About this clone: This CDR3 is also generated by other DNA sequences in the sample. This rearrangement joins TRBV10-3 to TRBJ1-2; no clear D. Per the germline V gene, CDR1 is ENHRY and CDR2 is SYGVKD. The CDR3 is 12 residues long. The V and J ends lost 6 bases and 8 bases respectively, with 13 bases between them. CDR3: CAISQAIYGYTF. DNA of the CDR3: TGTGCCATCAGCCAAGCTATCTACGGCTACACCTTC.

The CDR3 bases are TGTGCCAGCAGCTTAACTGGGGCCAGATACAATGAGCAGTTCTTC. Encoded protein: CASSLTGARYNEQFF. The chain joins TRBV7-2 to TRBJ2-1; TRBD1 might be the D (5 bases). Germline-derived CDR1 and CDR2 are SGHTA and FQGNSA. The V gene lost 2 bases and the J gene lost 4 bases, with 12 bases spanning the gap. This CDR3 comprises 15 residues.

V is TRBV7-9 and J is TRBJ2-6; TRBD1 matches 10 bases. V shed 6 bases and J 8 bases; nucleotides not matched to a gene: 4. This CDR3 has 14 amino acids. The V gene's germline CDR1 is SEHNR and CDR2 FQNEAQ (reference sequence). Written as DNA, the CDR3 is TGTGCCAGCAGTTGGGACAGGGGTACCAACGTCCTGACTTTC. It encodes CASSWDRGTNVLTF.

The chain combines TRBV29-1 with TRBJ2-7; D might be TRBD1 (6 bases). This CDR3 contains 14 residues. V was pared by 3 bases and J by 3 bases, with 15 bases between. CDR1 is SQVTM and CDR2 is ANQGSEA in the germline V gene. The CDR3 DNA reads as TGCAGCGTTGAGGCGGACAGCTTGATCTACGAGCAGTACTTC. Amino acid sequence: CSVEADSLIYEQYF.

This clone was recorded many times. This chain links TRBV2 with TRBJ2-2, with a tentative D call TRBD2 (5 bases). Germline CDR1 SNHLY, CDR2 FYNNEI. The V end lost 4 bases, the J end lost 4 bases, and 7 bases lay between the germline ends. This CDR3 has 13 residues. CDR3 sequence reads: CASSGGRTGELFF. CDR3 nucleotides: TGTGCCAGCAGTGGAGGGCGCACCGGGGAGCTGTTTTTT.

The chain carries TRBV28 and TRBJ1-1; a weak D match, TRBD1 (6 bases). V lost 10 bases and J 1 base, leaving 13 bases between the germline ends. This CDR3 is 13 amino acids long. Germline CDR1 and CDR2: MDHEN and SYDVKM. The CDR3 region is CATQAGQNTEAFF. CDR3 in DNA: TGTGCCACCCAAGCGGGACAGAACACTGAAGCTTTCTTT.

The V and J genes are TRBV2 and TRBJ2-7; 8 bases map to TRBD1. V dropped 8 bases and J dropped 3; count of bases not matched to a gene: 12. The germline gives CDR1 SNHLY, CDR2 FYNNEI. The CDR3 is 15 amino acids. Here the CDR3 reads CASGRGRGQSYEQYF. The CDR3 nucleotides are TGTGCCAGCGGGCGGGGCAGGGGGCAAAGCTACGAGCAGTACTTC.

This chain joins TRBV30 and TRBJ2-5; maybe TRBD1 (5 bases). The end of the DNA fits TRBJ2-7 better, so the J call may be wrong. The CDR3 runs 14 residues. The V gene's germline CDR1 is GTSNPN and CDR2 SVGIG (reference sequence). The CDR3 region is CAWSNRRPPYEQYF. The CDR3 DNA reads TGTGCCTGGAGTAACAGGCGCCCTCCTTACGAGCAGTACTTC.

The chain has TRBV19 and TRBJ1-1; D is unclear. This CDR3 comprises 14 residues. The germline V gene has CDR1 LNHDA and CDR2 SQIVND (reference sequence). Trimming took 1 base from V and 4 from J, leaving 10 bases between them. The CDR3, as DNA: TGTGCCAGTAGTATAGGGCGCAGGTTCACTGAAGCTTTCTTT. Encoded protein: CASSIGRRFTEAFF.

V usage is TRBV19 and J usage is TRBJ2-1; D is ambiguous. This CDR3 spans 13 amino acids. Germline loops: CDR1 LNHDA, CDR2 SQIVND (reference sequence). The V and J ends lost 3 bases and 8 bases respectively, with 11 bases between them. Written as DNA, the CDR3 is TGTGCCAGTAGTATGGTAGCATTCGATGAGCAGTTCTTC. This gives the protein CASSMVAFDEQFF.

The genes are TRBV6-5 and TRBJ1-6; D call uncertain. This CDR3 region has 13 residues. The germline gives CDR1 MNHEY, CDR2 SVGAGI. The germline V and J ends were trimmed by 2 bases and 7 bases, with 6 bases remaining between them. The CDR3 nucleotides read TGTGCCAGCAGTTACGAGCTGAATTCACCCCTCCACTTT. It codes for CASSYELNSPLHF.

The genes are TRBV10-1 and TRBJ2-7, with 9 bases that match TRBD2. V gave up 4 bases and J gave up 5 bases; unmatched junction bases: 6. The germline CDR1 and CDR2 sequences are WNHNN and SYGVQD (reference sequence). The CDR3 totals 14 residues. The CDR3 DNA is TGCGCCAGCAGTGGGGGACTAGCATTGAACGAGCAGTACTTC. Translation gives CASSGGLALNEQYF.

The CDR3 protein is CATTVLGARAEAFF. In nucleotides, the CDR3 is TGTGCCACCACGGTTTTAGGGGCGCGCGCTGAAGCTTTCTTT. The chain is built from TRBV28 and TRBJ1-1, with D perhaps matching TRBD1 (5 bases). Trimming took 10 bases from V and 6 from J, leaving 21 bases between them. CDR1 and CDR2 (germline): MDHEN, SYDVKM. The CDR3 contains 14 residues. Variable domain in full (rest from reference TRBV28 and TRBJ1-1): DVKVTQSSRYLVKRTGEKVFLECVQDMDHENMFWYRQDPGLGLRLIYFSYDVKMKEKGDIPEGYSVSREKKERFSLILESASTNQTSMYLCATTVLGARAEAFFGQGTRLTVV.